This T cell receptor (beta chain) was captured by sequencing in a study of blood T cell repertoires in COVID-19. For the study at large: Sites in the United States, Italy and Spain provided acute and convalescent COVID-19 samples. T cells, B-cell-depleted T cells, or PBMCs supplied cDNA or gDNA.

Germline loops: CDR1 LNHNV, CDR2 YYDKDF (reference sequence). The CDR3 covers 15 residues. The V end was cut by 5 bases, the J end by 2 bases, with 13 bases between. Authors' methods: Amplified reference gene primers provided the basis for estimating nucleated cell counts. Only in-frame clones appear in the TCRdb table, and some are missing; sequencing was by immunoSEQ multiplex PCR. The D gene and trimming were derived from the DNA, and the V and J assignments and clone size from that table. The profile shows 65,000 to 90,000 clones, 70% to 90% of them singletons. The V gene is TRBV15, the J gene TRBJ1-3; TRBD1 might be the D (5 bases). The sequenced sample consisted of peripheral blood. This TCR was recovered from a man between 50 and 59 years old with acute or convalescent COVID-19. CDR3 amino acids: CATSGEGRAGNTIYF. The CDR3 DNA reads as TGTGCCACCAGCGGGGAGGGCAGGGCTGGAAACACCATATATTTT.